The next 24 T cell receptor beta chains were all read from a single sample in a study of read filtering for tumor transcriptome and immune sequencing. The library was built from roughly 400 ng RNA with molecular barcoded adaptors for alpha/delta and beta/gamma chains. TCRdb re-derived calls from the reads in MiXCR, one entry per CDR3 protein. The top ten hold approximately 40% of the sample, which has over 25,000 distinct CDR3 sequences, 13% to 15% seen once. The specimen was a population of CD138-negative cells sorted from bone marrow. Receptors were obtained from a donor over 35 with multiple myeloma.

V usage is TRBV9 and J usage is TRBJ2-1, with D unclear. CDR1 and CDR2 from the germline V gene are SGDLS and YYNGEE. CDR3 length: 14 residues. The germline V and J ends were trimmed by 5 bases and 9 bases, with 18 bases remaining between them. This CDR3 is CASSYAPSVSEQFF. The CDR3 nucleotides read TGTGCCAGCAGTTATGCCCCTAGTGTCAGTGAGCAGTTCTTC.

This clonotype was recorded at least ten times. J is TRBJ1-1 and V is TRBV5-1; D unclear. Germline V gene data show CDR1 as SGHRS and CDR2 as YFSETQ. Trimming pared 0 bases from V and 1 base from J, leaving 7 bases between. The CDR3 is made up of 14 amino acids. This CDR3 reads CASSLAGGNTEAFF. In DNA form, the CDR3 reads TGCGCCAGCAGCTTGGCGGGAGGGAACACTGAAGCTTTCTTT.

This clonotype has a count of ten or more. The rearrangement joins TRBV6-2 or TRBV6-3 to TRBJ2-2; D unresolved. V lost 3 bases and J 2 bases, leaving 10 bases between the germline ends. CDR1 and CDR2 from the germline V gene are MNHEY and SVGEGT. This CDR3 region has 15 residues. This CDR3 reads CASSYRQFNTGELFF. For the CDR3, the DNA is TGTGCCAGCAGTTATCGACAATTCAACACCGGGGAGCTGTTTTTT.

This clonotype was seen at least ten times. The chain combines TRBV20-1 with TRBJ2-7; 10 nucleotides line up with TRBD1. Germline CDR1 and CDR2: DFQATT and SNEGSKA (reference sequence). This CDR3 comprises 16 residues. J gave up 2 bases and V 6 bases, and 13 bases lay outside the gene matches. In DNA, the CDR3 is TGCAGTGCCACCAGGGGGACCGGGACAGGGGCCTACGAGCAGTACTTC. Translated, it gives CSATRGTGTGAYEQYF.

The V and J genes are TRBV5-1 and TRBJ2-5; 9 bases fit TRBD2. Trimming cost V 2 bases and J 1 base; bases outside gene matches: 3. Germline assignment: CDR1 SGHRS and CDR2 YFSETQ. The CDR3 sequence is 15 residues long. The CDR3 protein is CASSFSGSPQETQYF. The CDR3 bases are TGCGCCAGCAGCTTTAGCGGGAGTCCCCAAGAGACCCAGTACTTC.

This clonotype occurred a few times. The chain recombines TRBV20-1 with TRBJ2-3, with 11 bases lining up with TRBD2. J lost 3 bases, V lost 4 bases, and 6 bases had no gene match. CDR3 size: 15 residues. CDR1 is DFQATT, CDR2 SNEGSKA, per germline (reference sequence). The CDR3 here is CSATIIAGGTDTQYF. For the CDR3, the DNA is TGCAGTGCTACAATAATAGCGGGAGGGACAGATACGCAGTATTTT.

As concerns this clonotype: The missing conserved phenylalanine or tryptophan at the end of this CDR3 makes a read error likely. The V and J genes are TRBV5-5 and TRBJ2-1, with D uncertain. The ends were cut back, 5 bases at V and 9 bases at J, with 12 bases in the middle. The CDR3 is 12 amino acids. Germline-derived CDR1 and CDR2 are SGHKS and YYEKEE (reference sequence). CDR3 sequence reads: CASSSLGSEQFL. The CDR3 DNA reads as TGTGCCAGCAGTTCTCTAGGAAGTGAGCAGTTCCTC.

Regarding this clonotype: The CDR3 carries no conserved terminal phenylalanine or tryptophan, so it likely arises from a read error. CDR3 region: CATSRIGTTGQPQHL. The CDR3 nucleotides read TGTGCCACCAGCAGGATCGGGACGACAGGCCAGCCCCAGCATCTT. V is TRBV15 and J is TRBJ1-5, with D perhaps matching TRBD1 (6 bases). V lost 3 bases and J 7 bases, leaving 16 bases between the germline ends. Germline CDR1 reads LNHNV; CDR2 reads YYDKDF (reference sequence). The CDR3 consists of 15 residues.

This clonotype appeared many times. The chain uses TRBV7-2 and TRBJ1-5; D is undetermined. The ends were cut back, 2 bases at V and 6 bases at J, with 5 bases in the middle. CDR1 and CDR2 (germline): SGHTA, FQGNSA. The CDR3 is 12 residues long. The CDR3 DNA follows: TGTGCCAGCAGCTTAAGTCTTCAGCCCCAGCATTTT. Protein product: CASSLSLQPQHF.

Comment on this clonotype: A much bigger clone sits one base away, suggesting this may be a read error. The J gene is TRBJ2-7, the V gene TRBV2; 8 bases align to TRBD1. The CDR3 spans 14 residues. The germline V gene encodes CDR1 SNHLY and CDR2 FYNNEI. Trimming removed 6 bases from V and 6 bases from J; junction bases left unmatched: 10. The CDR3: CASRIQGAACEQYF. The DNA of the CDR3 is TGTGCCAGCAGGATTCAGGGGGCCGCCTGCGAGCAGTACTTC.

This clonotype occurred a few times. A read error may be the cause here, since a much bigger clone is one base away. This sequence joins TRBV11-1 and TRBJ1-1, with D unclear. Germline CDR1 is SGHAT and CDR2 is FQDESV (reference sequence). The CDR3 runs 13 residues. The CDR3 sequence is CTSSFGLRTEAFF. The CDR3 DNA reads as TGTACCAGCAGCTTTGGACTGAGGACTGAAGCTTTCTTT.

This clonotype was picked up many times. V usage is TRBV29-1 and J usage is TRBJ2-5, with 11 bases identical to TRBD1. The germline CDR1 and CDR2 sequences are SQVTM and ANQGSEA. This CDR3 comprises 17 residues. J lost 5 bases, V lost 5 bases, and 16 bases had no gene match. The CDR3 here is CSVKTFWTGGEGETQYF. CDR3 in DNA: TGCAGCGTTAAAACCTTTTGGACAGGGGGCGAGGGGGAGACCCAGTACTTC.

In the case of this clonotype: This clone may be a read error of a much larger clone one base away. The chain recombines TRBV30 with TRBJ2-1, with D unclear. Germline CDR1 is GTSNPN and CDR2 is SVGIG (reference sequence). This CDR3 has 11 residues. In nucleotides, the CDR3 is TGTGTCTGGATCCAAGGCGGCGGGCAGTTCTTC. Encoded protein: CVWIQGGGQFF.

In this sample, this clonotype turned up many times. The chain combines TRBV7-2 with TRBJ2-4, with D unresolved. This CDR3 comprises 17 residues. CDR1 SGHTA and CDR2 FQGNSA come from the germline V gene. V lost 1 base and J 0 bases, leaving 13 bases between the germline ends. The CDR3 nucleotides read TGTGCCAGCAGCTTAGAAGAGAGTCTCGTAGCCAAAAACATTCAGTACTTC. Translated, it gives CASSLEESLVAKNIQYF.

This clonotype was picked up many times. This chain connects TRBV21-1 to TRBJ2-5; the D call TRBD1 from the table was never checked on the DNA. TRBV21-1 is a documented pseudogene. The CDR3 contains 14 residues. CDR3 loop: CASSRGSSQETQYF. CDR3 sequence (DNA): TGTGCCAGCAGCCGGGGCAGCAGTCAAGAGACCCAGTACTTC.

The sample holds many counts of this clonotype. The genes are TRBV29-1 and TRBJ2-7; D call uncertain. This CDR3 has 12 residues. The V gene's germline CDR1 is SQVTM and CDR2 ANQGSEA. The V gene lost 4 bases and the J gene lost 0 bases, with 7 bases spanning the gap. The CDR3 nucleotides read TGCAGCGTTGTGGCCGGCTCCTACGAGCAGTACTTC. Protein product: CSVVAGSYEQYF.

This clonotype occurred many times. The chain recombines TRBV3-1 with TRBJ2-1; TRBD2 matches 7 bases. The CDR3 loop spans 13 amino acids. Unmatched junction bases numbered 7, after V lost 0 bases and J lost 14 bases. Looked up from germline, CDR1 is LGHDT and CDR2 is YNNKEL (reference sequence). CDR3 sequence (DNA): TGTGCCAGCAGCCAAGATCGGGGGAGGGCCGAGTTCTTC. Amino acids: CASSQDRGRAEFF.

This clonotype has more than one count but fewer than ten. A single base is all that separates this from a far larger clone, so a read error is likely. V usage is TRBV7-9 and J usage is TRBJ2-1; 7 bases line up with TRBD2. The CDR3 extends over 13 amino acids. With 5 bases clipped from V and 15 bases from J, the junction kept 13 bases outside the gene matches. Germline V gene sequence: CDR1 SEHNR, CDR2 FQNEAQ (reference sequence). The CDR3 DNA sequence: TGTGCCAGCAGCCTTAGCGGGCACCCCAGAAGGTTCTTC. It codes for CASSLSGHPRRFF. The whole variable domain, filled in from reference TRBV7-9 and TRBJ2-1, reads DTGVSQNPRHKITKRGQNVTFRCDPISEHNRLYWYRQTLGQGPEFLTYFQNEAQLEKSRLLSDRFSAERPKGSFSTLEIQRTEQGDSAMYLCASSLSGHPRRFFGPGTRLTVL.

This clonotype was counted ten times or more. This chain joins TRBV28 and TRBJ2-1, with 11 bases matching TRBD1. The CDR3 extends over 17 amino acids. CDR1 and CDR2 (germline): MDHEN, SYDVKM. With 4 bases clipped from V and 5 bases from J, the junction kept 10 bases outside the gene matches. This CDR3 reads CASSSKFRDRGDNEQFF. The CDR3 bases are TGTGCCAGCAGTTCAAAATTCCGGGACAGGGGGGACAATGAGCAGTTCTTC.

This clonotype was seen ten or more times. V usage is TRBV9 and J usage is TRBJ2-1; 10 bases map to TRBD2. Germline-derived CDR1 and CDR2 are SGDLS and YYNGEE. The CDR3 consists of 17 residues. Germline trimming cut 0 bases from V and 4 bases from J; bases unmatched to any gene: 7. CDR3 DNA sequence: TGTGCCAGCAGCGTAGACGCCCCGACTAGCGGGTACAATGAGCAGTTCTTC. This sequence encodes CASSVDAPTSGYNEQFF.

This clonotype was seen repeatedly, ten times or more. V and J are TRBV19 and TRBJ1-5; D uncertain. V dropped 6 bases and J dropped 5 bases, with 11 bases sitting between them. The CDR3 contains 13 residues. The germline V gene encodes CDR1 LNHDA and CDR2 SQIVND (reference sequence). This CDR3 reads CASRGSEYQPQHF. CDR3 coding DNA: TGTGCCAGTAGGGGCAGCGAATATCAGCCCCAGCATTTT.

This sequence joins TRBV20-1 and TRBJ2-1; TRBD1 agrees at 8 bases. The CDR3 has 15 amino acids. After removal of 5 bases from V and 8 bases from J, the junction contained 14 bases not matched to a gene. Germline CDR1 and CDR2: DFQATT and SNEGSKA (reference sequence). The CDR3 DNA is TGCAGTGCTCGGACCCAGGGCAGGGGGCTCGATGAGCAGTTCTTC. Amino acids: CSARTQGRGLDEQFF.

The CDR3 sequence: CASSLERTRNQPQHF. CDR3 bases: TGTGCCAGCAGCTTAGAACGGACACGCAATCAGCCCCAGCATTTT. The rearrangement joins TRBV7-2 to TRBJ1-5; D perhaps matches TRBD1 (5 bases). The length of the CDR3 is 15 residues. The germline V and J ends were trimmed by 1 base and 2 bases, with 9 bases remaining between them. The germline V gene encodes CDR1 SGHTA and CDR2 FQGNSA. Looking up the rest from reference TRBV7-2 and TRBJ1-5 gives the full variable domain: GAGVSQSPSNKVTEKGKDVELRCDPISGHTALYWYRQSLGQGLEFLIYFQGNSAPDKSGLPSDRFSAERTGGSVSTLTIQRTQQEDSAVYLCASSLERTRNQPQHFGDGTRLSIL.

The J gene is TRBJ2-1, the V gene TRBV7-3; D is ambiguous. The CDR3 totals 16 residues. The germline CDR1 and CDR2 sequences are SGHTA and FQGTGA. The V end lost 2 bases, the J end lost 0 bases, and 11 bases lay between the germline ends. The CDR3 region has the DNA TGTGCCAGCAGCTTATCTGCCGTCTACTCCTACAATGAGCAGTTCTTC. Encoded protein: CASSLSAVYSYNEQFF.